This T cell receptor (beta chain) was obtained from a study of early T cells in non-severe SARS-CoV-2 infection (TCRdb year 2021). Some background on the complete study: TCR sequencing used bulk RNA from unsorted whole blood, so alpha and beta chains could not be paired. Study-wide findings and limitations: Matching against VDJdb was skewed toward anti-spike CD8 responses, likely underestimated virus-specific expansions, and missed private and CD4 specificities.

This was a case-control study nested in a cohort of healthcare workers in London, UK, who had nasopharyngeal swab PCR tests and blood samples taken every week. Healthcare workers were recruited between 23 and 31 March 2020, during the week of the UK lockdown, and were followed weekly for up to about 15 weeks. The library was built by means of 5' RACE. Sequencing used a NextSeq 500. Unique molecular identifiers were attached to individual cDNA molecules in the TCR library protocol so that sequencing error and PCR bias could be corrected. Both TCR alpha and beta chains were sequenced, and tight co-correlation was observed between alpha and beta sequence abundances in each sample. Processing in the source paper ran as follows. Decombinator V4 was used to perform V gene, J gene and CDR3 annotation of TCR sequences. TCRs were defined as expanded if a significant change between any two time points was detected under a Poisson model with p below 0.0001. TCR abundances were normalised to the total number of TCRs sequenced in each sample and reported as counts per million. MAIT TCRs were defined by TRAV1-2 paired with TRAJ12, TRAJ20 or TRAJ33, and iNKT TCRs by TRAV10 paired with TRAJ18. VDJdb, accessed 1 November 2021, was searched for CMV, EBV and SARS-CoV-2 annotated TCRs, excluding TCRs annotated for multiple antigens. TCRdb trimmed the raw reads at Q25, called clones with MiXCR and kept productive beta chains. Each record represents a unique CDR3 protein, reported with the most common genes and DNA among its rows. The V and J calls were not made by the authors but by TCRdb's processing. The sample profile shows tens of thousands of distinct CDR3 sequences; approximately 15% of them were found once. Roughly 6% of the sample is held by the ten biggest clonotypes.

The trim is 1 base for V and 2 bases for J, with a gap of 13 bases between the germline ends. Based on the germline V gene (reference sequence), the CDR1 and CDR2 sequences are DFQATT and SNEGSKA. Spanning cysteine to phenylalanine, the CDR3 consists of 15 amino acids. Only the CDR3 DNA stays, 45 bases, in frame from base 1. The sample holds many counts of this clonotype. It has no known antigen specificity. No base qualities exist here, and no much larger clone lies one base off it. The TCR comes from an adult who was a healthcare worker with PCR-confirmed SARS-CoV-2 infection or an uninfected control (not recorded which). The sequenced sample was whole blood. Recombination linked TRBV20-1 to TRBJ2-3; possibly the D gene is TRBD2, per 5 matching bases. CDR3 sequence: CSARGASPDTDTQYF. The nucleotide sequence is given as TGCAGTGCTAGAGGGGCTAGCCCGGACACAGATACGCAGTATTTT.